Each of the 8 T cell receptor beta chains below was sequenced from the same sample in a study of OX40 agonist ivuxolimab in advanced cancers. Assay used: immunoSEQ multiplex PCR; TCRdb lists only in-frame clones, some missing. The table includes approximately 50,000 clones, roughly nine tenths detected once. Material: CD4+ or CD8+ T cells sorted from blood, obtained in a trial of the OX40 agonist ivuxolimab. These receptors came from an adult with an advanced solid tumor such as melanoma, head and neck, liver or kidney cancer.

The chain links TRBV6-6 to TRBJ2-1; 11 bases map to TRBD1. The CDR3 runs 16 residues. V was clipped by 6 bases and J by 4 bases; unmatched bases: 8. Germline loops: CDR1 MNHNY, CDR2 SVGAGI (reference sequence). CDR3 sequence reads: CASSTTGTGGYNEQFF. The DNA of the CDR3 is TGTGCCAGCAGCACTACCGGGACAGGGGGTTACAATGAGCAGTTCTTC.

This rearrangement joins TRBV5-1 to TRBJ2-1; TRBD2 matches 9 bases. Germline CDR1 SGHRS, CDR2 YFSETQ. Germline trimming cut 6 bases from V and 6 bases from J; bases unmatched to any gene: 10. The CDR3 length is 15 residues. DNA for the CDR3: TGCGCCAGCAACCCGGGGACTAGCTTCGGCAATGAGCAGTTCTTC. This sequence encodes CASNPGTSFGNEQFF. The complete variable domain, with remaining parts taken from reference TRBV5-1 and TRBJ2-1, reads KAGVTQTPRYLIKTRGQQVTLSCSPISGHRSVSWYQQTPGQGLQFLFEYFSETQRNKGNFPGRFSGRQFSNSRSEMNVSTLELGDSALYLCASNPGTSFGNEQFFGPGTRLTVL.

The rearrangement uses TRBV12-5 and TRBJ2-3, with 8 nucleotides matching TRBD2. CDR1 and CDR2 (germline): LGHNT, FRNRAP. This CDR3 has 18 amino acids. V trimming: 0 bases; J trimming: 3 bases; junction bases outside the gene matches: 11. The CDR3 DNA reads as TGTGCTAGTGGTTTGGTCAAGGACGGGAGGGCTGGGACAGATACGCAGTATTTT. Encoded protein: CASGLVKDGRAGTDTQYF.

The chain links TRBV14 to TRBJ1-1, with D unresolved. Between the trimmed V and J ends, which lost 1 base and 4 bases, there was a span of 10 bases. The CDR3 totals 14 residues. Germline-derived CDR1 and CDR2 are SGHDN and FVKESK. CDR3 sequence (DNA): TGTGCCAGCAGCCAAGCCCTAGGGATCACTGAAGCTTTCTTT. Its translation: CASSQALGITEAFF.

The rearrangement uses TRBV30 and TRBJ2-1; D is uncertain. Germline V gives CDR1 GTSNPN, CDR2 SVGIG (reference sequence). The CDR3 covers 14 residues. V lost 0 bases to trimming and J lost 10 bases, with 16 bases between them. CDR3 coding DNA: TGTGCCTGGAGTGTGGCGGTAAATGCCATGGAGCAGTTCTTC. Encoded protein: CAWSVAVNAMEQFF.

This clone was seen only once. J is TRBJ2-1 and V is TRBV5-1, with TRBD2 as a possible D gene (5 bases). V lost 3 bases, J lost 0 bases, and 10 bases lay in between. The CDR3 runs 15 residues. Germline CDR1 SGHRS, CDR2 YFSETQ. The CDR3 sequence: CASSSSSNSYNEQFF. Here the CDR3 DNA reads TGCGCCAGCAGCTCCTCTAGCAACTCCTACAATGAGCAGTTCTTC. The variable domain in full, with the rest retrieved from reference TRBV5-1 and TRBJ2-1, is KAGVTQTPRYLIKTRGQQVTLSCSPISGHRSVSWYQQTPGQGLQFLFEYFSETQRNKGNFPGRFSGRQFSNSRSEMNVSTLELGDSALYLCASSSSSNSYNEQFFGPGTRLTVL.

This clone was recorded a few times. This sequence joins TRBV29-1 and TRBJ1-1; a weak D match, TRBD1 (5 bases). Germline CDR1 is SQVTM and CDR2 is ANQGSEA. V lost 6 bases, J lost 3 bases, and 11 bases lay in between. The CDR3 loop spans 12 amino acids. The CDR3 DNA follows: TGCAGCGTCGCCATGACAGACACTGAAGCTTTCTTT. Translated, it gives CSVAMTDTEAFF.

The rearrangement uses TRBV5-6 and TRBJ1-1; D possibly corresponds to TRBD1 (6 bases). Germline V gene data show CDR1 as SGHDT and CDR2 as YYEEEE. Trimming removed 0 bases at V and 9 bases at J, with 18 bases between. This CDR3 contains 15 residues. The DNA of the CDR3 is TGTGCCAGCAGCTTGGCCGTAACAGGGATACCCCAAGCTTTCTTT. Translated, it gives CASSLAVTGIPQAFF.